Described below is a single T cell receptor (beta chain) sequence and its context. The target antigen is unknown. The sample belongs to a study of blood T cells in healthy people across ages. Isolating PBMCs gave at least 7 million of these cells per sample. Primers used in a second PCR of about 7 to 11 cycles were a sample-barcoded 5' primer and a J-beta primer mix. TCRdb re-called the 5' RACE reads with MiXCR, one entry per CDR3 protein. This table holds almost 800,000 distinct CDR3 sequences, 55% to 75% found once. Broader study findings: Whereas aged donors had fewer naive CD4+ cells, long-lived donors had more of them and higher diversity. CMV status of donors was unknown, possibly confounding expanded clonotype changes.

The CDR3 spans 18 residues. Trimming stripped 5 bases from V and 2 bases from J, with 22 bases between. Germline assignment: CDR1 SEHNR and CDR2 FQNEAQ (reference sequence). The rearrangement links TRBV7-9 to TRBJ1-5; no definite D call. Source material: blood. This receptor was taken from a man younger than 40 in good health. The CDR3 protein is CASSRNPGPGEGNQPQHF. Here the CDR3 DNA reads TGTGCCAGCAGCCGAAACCCGGGCCCTGGGGAGGGCAATCAGCCCCAGCATTTT.